This T cell receptor (beta chain) was recovered during a study of T-cell reconstitution after alpha-beta-depleted transplantation in children. The V gene's germline CDR1 is SGHNT and CDR2 YYREEE (reference sequence). This CDR3 has 16 amino acids. J was trimmed by 0 bases and V by 3 bases; bases with no gene match: 6. Unique molecular identifiers were used to barcode this TCRbeta library. Each CDR3 protein gets one entry after TCRdb re-called the PCR reads with MiXCR. The sample shows roughly 350,000 distinct CDR3 sequences, 9% to 12% of them seen only once. V and J are TRBV5-4 and TRBJ2-1, with TRBD2 identical over 7 bases. The clonotype comes from a human donor who donated a stem cell graft to a child with acute lymphoblastic leukemia. Specimen: PBMCs from the stem cell graft donor, collected from the stem cell graft. As DNA, the CDR3 is TGTGCCAGCAGCTCTCTAGCGGTTAGCTCCTACAATGAGCAGTTCTTC. Protein product: CASSSLAVSSYNEQFF.